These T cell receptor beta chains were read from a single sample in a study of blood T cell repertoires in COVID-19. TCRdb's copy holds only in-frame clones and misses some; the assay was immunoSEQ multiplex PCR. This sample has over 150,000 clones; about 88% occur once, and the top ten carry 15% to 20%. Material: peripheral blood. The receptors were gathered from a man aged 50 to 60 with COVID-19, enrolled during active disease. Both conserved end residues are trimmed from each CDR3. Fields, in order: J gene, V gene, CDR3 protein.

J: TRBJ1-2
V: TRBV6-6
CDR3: ASSTEGTGYT

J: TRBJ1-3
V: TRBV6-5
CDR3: ASRRDKSGNTIY

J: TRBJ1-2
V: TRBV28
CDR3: ASSLAAGIYGYT

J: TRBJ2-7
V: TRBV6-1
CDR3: ASSEARADYEQY

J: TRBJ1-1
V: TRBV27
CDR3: ASRRMTGGFTEAF

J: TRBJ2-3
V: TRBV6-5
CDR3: ASRHQGAPGDTQY

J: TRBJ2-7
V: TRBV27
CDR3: ASSQTSGGPPEQY

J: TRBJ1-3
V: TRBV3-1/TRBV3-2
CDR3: ASSQTGNSGNTIY

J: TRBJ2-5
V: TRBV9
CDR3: ASSGAVGLRGTQY

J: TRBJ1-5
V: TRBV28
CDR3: ASSLYRAGGVNSNQPQH

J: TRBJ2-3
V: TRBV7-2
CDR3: ASSLAGLAGPRTTDTQY

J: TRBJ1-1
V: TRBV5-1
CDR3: ASRITGQPKKTEAF

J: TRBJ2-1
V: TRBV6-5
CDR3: ASSYGTVSSYNEQF

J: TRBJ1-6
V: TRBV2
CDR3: ASGQGNSPLH

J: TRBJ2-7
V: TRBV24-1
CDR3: ATSDPPISGRGLTYEQY

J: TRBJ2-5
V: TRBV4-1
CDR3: ASSREAGPQETQY

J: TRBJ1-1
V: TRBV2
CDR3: ASSLQGAPNTEAF

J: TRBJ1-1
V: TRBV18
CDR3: ASSPTGDTEAF

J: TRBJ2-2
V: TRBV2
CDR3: ASMIPPAGELF

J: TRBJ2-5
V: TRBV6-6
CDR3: ASTPQGSGETQY

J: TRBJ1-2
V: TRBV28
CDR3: ASRGGLENYGYT

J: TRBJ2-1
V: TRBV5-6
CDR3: ASSMGQYDEQF

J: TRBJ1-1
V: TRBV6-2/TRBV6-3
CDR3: ASSETGWNTEAF

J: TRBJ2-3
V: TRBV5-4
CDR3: ASSLVSNTDTQY

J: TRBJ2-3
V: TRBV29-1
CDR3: SVGSLAQSTDTQY

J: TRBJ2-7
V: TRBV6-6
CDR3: ASTLAGAREQY

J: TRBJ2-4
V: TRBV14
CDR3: ASREGAATLAKNIQY

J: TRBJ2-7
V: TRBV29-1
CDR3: SVGDRAYYEQY

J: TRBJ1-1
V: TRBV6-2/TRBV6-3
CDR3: ASSWRQGRTEAF